This record looks at one T cell receptor (beta chain) sequence and its context. Looked up from germline, CDR1 is KGHDR and CDR2 is SFDVKD. The CDR3 is 12 amino acids. V was cut by 6 bases and J by 5 bases, with 7 bases left in between. Profiled with immunoSEQ multiplex PCR; TCRdb holds only in-frame clones, not every one. The sample has hundreds of thousands of clones, about nine tenths seen once. This entry is derived from a study of blood T cell repertoires in COVID-19. Study summary: The study drew acute and convalescent COVID-19 samples from the United States, Italy and Spain.

The chain has TRBV24-1 and TRBJ1-5; the D is unclear. The TCR sequence derives from a woman younger than 45 with active or convalescent COVID-19. Sequenced: peripheral blood. The CDR3 coding sequence is TGTGCCACCAGTCCCGTCGATCAGCCCCAGCATTTT. Amino acids: CATSPVDQPQHF.